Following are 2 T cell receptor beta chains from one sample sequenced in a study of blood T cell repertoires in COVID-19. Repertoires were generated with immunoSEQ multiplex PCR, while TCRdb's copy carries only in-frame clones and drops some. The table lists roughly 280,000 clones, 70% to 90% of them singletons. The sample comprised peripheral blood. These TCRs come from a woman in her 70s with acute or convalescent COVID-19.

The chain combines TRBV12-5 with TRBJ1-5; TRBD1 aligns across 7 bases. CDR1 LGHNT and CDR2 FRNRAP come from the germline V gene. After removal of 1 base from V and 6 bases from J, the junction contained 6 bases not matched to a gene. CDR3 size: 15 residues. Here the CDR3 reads CASGLGTGGLQPQHF. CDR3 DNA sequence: TGTGCTAGTGGTTTGGGGACAGGCGGCCTTCAGCCCCAGCATTTT.

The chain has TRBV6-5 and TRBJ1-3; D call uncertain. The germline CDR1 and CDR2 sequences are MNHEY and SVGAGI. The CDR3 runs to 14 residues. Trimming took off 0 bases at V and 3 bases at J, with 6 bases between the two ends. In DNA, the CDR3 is TGTGCCAGCAGTTACTCTAGAAGTGGAAACACCATATATTTT. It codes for CASSYSRSGNTIYF.